This T cell receptor beta chain was recorded in a study of blood T cell repertoires in COVID-19. Study-level information: In each case, the material was cDNA or gDNA derived from T cells, B-cell-depleted T cells, or PBMCs.

Clinical histories supplied by participants themselves formed the basis of cohort assignment. Recovered Cohort 3 donors showed two negative PCRs, clearance, or symptom resolution. Trimming removed 3 bases from V and 2 bases from J, with 10 bases in between. This CDR3 is 14 amino acids long. Germline-derived CDR1 and CDR2 are LNHDA and SQIVND (reference sequence). TCRdb's copy holds only in-frame clones and misses some; the assay was immunoSEQ multiplex PCR. The sample records 350,000 to 400,000 clones, over 85% being singletons. Sequencing was carried out using PBMCs or T cells enriched from blood (not recorded which). This clonotype was sampled from a woman between 25 and 40 years old who had recovered from COVID-19. The chain employs TRBV19 and TRBJ1-1, with a tentative D call TRBD1 (6 bases). CDR3 nucleotide sequence: TGTGCCAGTAGTATGGGGACACCAAACACTGAAGCTTTCTTT. This gives the protein CASSMGTPNTEAFF. The complete variable domain, with remaining parts taken from reference TRBV19 and TRBJ1-1, reads DGGITQSPKYLFRKEGQNVTLSCEQNLNHDAMYWYRQDPGQGLRLIYYSQIVNDFQKGDIAEGYSVSREKKESFPLTVTSAQKNPTAFYLCASSMGTPNTEAFFGQGTRLTVV.